The following is a T cell receptor beta chain sequence with its context. These data come from a study of shared clonotypes between healthy human individuals. Profiled with immunoSEQ multiplex PCR; TCRdb holds only in-frame clones, not every one. The sample carries 520,000 or so clones, around 79% recorded once. Germline V gene data show CDR1 as SNHLY and CDR2 as FYNNEI. The CDR3 consists of 15 residues. V was trimmed by 3 bases and J by 4 bases, leaving 12 bases between them. The chain couples TRBV2 to TRBJ2-2, with D possibly called TRBD1 or TRBD2 (6 bases each). The sequence came from a woman aged 40 to 50 in good health. Some clones in this sample may be carry-over from other donors' samples. Sequenced: PBMCs. CDR3 residues: CASSERGRSTGELFF. The DNA of the CDR3 is TGTGCCAGCAGTGAGAGGGGGAGGTCCACCGGGGAGCTGTTTTTT. The full variable domain, with the rest looked up from reference TRBV2 and TRBJ2-2, is EPEVTQTPSHQVTQMGQEVILRCVPISNHLYFYWYRQILGQKVEFLVSFYNNEISEKSEIFDDQFSVERPDGSNFTLKIRSTKLEDSAMYFCASSERGRSTGELFFGEGSRLTVL.